The 15 T cell receptor beta chains below were found in one sample sequenced in a study of glioma-infiltrating T cells. The iRepertoire nested amplicon-rescue multiplex PCR amplified TCR alpha and beta CDR3s from RNA. TCRdb reprocessed the multiplex PCR reads with MiXCR, giving one entry per CDR3 protein. In the table there are about 400,000 distinct CDR3 sequences, roughly two fifths of which are singletons. Sequencing was carried out using glioma tissue, nonneoplastic brain tissue, or PBMCs (not recorded which). These receptors all come from a human donor with low-grade glioma or glioblastoma, undergoing nonglioma brain surgery, or in good health (not recorded which).

V gene TRBV2 combines with J gene TRBJ1-5, with D uncertain. CDR3 length: 14 residues. Germline V gene lookup returns CDR1 SNHLY and CDR2 FYNNEI. Trimming shortened V by 3 bases and J by 4 bases, and 10 bases separated the two germline ends. DNA for the CDR3: TGTGCCAGCAGTGAGGGGTTCAGGAATCAGCCCCAGCATTTT. Translated, it gives CASSEGFRNQPQHF.

This chain joins TRBV4-1 and TRBJ2-1; D is undetermined. This CDR3 has 16 amino acids. The germline V and J ends were trimmed by 4 bases and 8 bases, with 21 bases remaining between them. CDR1 and CDR2 (germline): MGHRA, YSYEKL. The CDR3 DNA reads TGCGCCAGCAGCCGGTGGCACGGGCTAGAAGGCGATGAGCAGTTCTTC. Translating gives CASSRWHGLEGDEQFF.

This rearrangement joins TRBV20-1 to TRBJ2-3, with TRBD1 as a possible D gene (5 bases). V lost 0 bases and J 2 bases, leaving 15 bases between the germline ends. The V gene's germline CDR1 is DFQATT and CDR2 SNEGSKA (reference sequence). This CDR3 region has 16 residues. CDR3 sequence: CSARDQQVPFTDTQYF. CDR3 nucleotides: TGCAGTGCTAGAGATCAACAGGTTCCCTTCACAGATACGCAGTATTTT.

This chain connects TRBV28 to TRBJ1-6; TRBD1 might be the D (5 bases). The CDR3 length is 16 residues. The germline V and J ends were trimmed by 7 bases and 2 bases, with 15 bases remaining between them. CDR1 and CDR2 (germline): MDHEN, SYDVKM. CDR3 nucleotides: TGTGCCAGCACCATGGGTGGGGCGGCCTATAATTCACCCCTCCACTTT. It codes for CASTMGGAAYNSPLHF.

This clonotype was recorded once. The chain uses TRBV3-1 and TRBJ2-7; D gene unclear. CDR1 is LGHDT, CDR2 YNNKEL, per germline (reference sequence). Trimming shortened V by 5 bases and J by 0 bases, and 11 bases separated the two germline ends. CDR3 length: 14 amino acids. The CDR3 is CASSARTSSYEQYF. The DNA for the CDR3 is TGTGCCAGCAGCGCGCGGACGAGCTCCTACGAGCAGTACTTC.

About this clonotype itself: This likely comes from a read error, as the CDR3 has no conserved phenylalanine or tryptophan at its end. J is TRBJ1-5 and V is TRBV6-1, with TRBD1 as a possible D gene (5 bases). Trimming cost V 5 bases and J 5 bases, with 19 bases left between them. The germline CDR1 and CDR2 sequences are MNHNS and SASEGT. CDR3 length: 16 residues. CDR3 amino acids: CASSPQRQGTHQPQHL. The CDR3 nucleotides read TGTGCCAGCAGTCCCCAGAGGCAAGGGACCCATCAGCCCCAGCATCTT.

This clonotype has a handful of counts. The chain employs TRBV20-1 and TRBJ2-5, with 9 bases fitting TRBD2. V trimming: 0 bases; J trimming: 5 bases; junction bases outside the gene matches: 19. Germline-derived CDR1 and CDR2 are DFQATT and SNEGSKA (reference sequence). This CDR3 is built from 19 residues. CDR3 sequence reads: CSARDERGRARLVRETQYF. CDR3 sequence (DNA): TGCAGTGCTAGAGATGAACGCGGGAGGGCCCGATTAGTGCGGGAGACCCAGTACTTC.

V gene TRBV20-1 combines with J gene TRBJ1-2; D ambiguous. From germline, CDR1 is DFQATT and CDR2 SNEGSKA (reference sequence). The CDR3 has 13 amino acids. Trimming pared 0 bases from V and 4 bases from J, leaving 9 bases between. CDR3 DNA: TGCAGTGCTAGAGATCCGGCTTCCTATGGCTACACCTTC. The encoded protein is CSARDPASYGYTF.

This clonotype appeared many times. The chain combines TRBV27 with TRBJ1-2, with D unresolved. Germline values: CDR1 MNHEY, CDR2 SMNVEV (reference sequence). The CDR3 sequence is 13 residues long. V was pared by 3 bases and J by 3 bases, with 8 bases between. The CDR3, as DNA: TGTGCCAGCAGTTTGCGGGGTGACTATGGCTACACCTTC. The encoded protein is CASSLRGDYGYTF.

This clonotype has at least ten counts. The CDR3 sequence is CATSRDLPRGGGTDTQYF. The CDR3 DNA is TGTGCCACCAGCAGAGACCTTCCCAGGGGAGGGGGCACAGATACGCAGTATTTT. The chain links TRBV15 to TRBJ2-3; tentative D call: TRBD2 (7 bases). Germline values: CDR1 LNHNV, CDR2 YYDKDF (reference sequence). Trimming took off 0 bases at V and 1 base at J, with 17 bases between the two ends. The CDR3 totals 18 residues.

The chain carries TRBV2 and TRBJ2-1; a possible D gene is TRBD2 (6 bases). V shed 7 bases and J shed 2 bases, with 9 bases lying between them. The V gene's germline CDR1 is SNHLY and CDR2 FYNNEI. This CDR3 comprises 13 residues. CDR3 coding DNA: TGTGCCAGCAATGCGGGACCCTACAATGAGCAGTTCTTC. This gives the protein CASNAGPYNEQFF.

A few counts support this clonotype. This chain uses TRBV6-1 with TRBJ1-1; 8 bases align to TRBD1. CDR1 is MNHNS, CDR2 SASEGT, per germline. This CDR3 contains 15 residues. V lost 10 bases to trimming and J lost 5 bases; unmatched junction nucleotides: 15. CDR3 protein: CAITPNDRGGTEAFF. The CDR3 region has the DNA TGTGCCATCACCCCGAACGACAGGGGAGGGACTGAAGCTTTCTTT.

The chain joins TRBV4-1 to TRBJ2-1, with TRBD2 matching over 8 bases. CDR3 length: 14 residues. V was pared by 1 base and J by 8 bases, with 4 bases of the junction left unmatched. CDR1 and CDR2 (germline): MGHRA, YSYEKL. CDR3 sequence (DNA): TGCGCCAGCAGCCAAGGGCGGGAGGAAGATGAGCAGTTCTTC. It encodes CASSQGREEDEQFF.

This clonotype was observed many times. This rearrangement joins TRBV27 to TRBJ2-3; D gene unclear. The CDR3 is 12 amino acids. CDR1 MNHEY and CDR2 SMNVEV come from the germline V gene (reference sequence). V was cut by 3 bases and J by 2 bases, with 3 bases left in between. The CDR3 loop is CASSFLTDTQYF. As DNA, the CDR3 is TGTGCCAGCAGTTTCCTCACAGATACGCAGTATTTT.

This clonotype was detected only a few times. This chain links TRBV19 with TRBJ1-2; D is unresolved. The V end was cut by 3 bases, the J end by 4 bases, with 12 bases between. Germline CDR1 reads LNHDA; CDR2 reads SQIVND (reference sequence). The CDR3 runs 14 residues. This CDR3 reads CASSMDGQPYGYTF. DNA of the CDR3: TGTGCCAGTAGTATGGACGGCCAACCCTATGGCTACACCTTC.